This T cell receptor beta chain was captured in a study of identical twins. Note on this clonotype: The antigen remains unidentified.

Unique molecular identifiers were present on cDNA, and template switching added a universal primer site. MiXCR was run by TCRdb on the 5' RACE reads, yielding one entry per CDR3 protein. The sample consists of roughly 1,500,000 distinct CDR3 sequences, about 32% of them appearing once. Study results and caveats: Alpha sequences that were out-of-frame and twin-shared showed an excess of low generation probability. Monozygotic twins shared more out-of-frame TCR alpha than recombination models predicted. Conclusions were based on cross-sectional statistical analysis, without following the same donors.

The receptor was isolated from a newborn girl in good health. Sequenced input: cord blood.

For the CDR3, the DNA is TGTGCCAGCAGTTTCTCGGGAGGGGCGAATAGTAGGGACACCATATATTTT. Its translation is CASSFSGGANSRDTIYF. This chain connects TRBV27 to TRBJ1-3; possible D gene TRBD1, 5 bases. The CDR3 contains 17 residues. Germline loops: CDR1 MNHEY, CDR2 SMNVEV (reference sequence). Between the trimmed V and J ends, which lost 3 bases and 8 bases, there was a span of 23 bases.